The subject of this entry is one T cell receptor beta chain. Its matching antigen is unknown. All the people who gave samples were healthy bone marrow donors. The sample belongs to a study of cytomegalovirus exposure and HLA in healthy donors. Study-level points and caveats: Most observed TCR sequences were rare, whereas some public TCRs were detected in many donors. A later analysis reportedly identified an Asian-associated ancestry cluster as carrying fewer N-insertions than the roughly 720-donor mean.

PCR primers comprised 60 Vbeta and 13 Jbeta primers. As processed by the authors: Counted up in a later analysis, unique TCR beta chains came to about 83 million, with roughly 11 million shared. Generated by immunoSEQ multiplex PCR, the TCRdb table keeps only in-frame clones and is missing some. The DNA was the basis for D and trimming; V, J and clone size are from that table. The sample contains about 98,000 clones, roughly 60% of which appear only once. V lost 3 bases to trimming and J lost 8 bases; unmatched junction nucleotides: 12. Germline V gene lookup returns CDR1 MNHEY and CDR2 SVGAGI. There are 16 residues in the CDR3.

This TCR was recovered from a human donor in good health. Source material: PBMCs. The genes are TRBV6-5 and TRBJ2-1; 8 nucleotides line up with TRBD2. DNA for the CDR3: TGTGCCAGCAGTTATTTGTCTTCGGGGGGGGTCGATGAGCAGTTCTTC. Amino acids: CASSYLSSGGVDEQFF.